This T cell receptor (beta chain) was profiled in a study of T-cell memory formation after mild COVID-19. Broader study findings: Confirmation of SARS-CoV-2 specificity was lacking for second-wave clones peaking day 37. Later expanders leaned CD4+, whereas day 15 to 85 contracting clones were balanced CD4/CD8. Largely, contracting CD4+ clones fell within CM and EM, and contracting CD8+ clones within EMRA.

The V and J ends lost 1 base and 0 bases respectively, with 13 bases between them. Germline values: CDR1 MGHRA, CDR2 YSYEKL. The CDR3 consists of 17 residues. TCRdb re-called the 5' RACE reads with MiXCR, one entry per CDR3 protein. The repertoire holds fewer than 150,000 distinct CDR3 sequences, with 14% as singletons. About this clonotype itself: The antigen remains unidentified.

The TCR comes from an adult woman who had mild COVID-19 (a few samples of this study predate the infection). Cell type and time point are not known. The sample comprised PBMCs or a T cell subset sorted from them (not recorded which). The chain uses TRBV4-1 and TRBJ1-5; D unresolved. In nucleotides, the CDR3 is TGCGCCAGCAGCCAAGCTGGAGAAGAATATAGCAATCAGCCCCAGCATTTT. Its translation is CASSQAGEEYSNQPQHF.